The rows below give T cell receptor beta chains drawn from one sample of a study of response to subunit inactivated influenza vaccine. One entry per CDR3 protein results from TCRdb running MiXCR on the RT-PCR reads. Of approximately 530,000 distinct CDR3 sequences detected, 10% to 15% appear once; the ten largest clones hold around 13%. Specimen: PBMCs from blood, collected about 40 days after vaccination. Every receptor here comes from a man aged 45-65 years who received an inactivated influenza vaccine. The CDR3 runs from the conserved cysteine through the conserved F or W. The D gene is left open where the match is weak. The size of a clone is reported for some rows only, either as once, few or many, or as a class for expanded clones.

>TRBV12-3/TRBV12-4|TRBJ2-5|TRBD2|few|16
TGTGCCAGCAGCCCAAAGACTAGCCCCAGACAAGAGACCCAGTACTTC
CASSPKTSPRQETQYF
>TRBV4-3|TRBJ2-3|TRBD2|.|20
TGCGCCAGCAGCCAAGGTCTGCTAGCGGGAGTCCATGCCGGTCCAGATACGCAGTATTTT
CASSQGLLAGVHAGPDTQYF
>TRBV6-1|TRBJ2-2|TRBD2|few|15
TGTGCCAGCCCCAAAGGGAGGGAGGTGTCCGGGGAGCTGTTTTTT
CASPKGREVSGELFF
>TRBV5-1|TRBJ2-3|.|.|16
TGCGCCAGCAGCCTGGGCGGGACTCACTTAACAGATACGCAGTATTTT
CASSLGGTHLTDTQYF
>TRBV7-9|TRBJ2-1|TRBD2|once|16
TGTGCCAGCAGCTTAGCCAGACTAGCGGAAAGAGGTGAGCAGTTCTTC
CASSLARLAERGEQFF
>TRBV29-1|TRBJ2-5|TRBD2|few|15
TGCAGCGCCGCCCCCGGGACTAGCGGCCAAGAGACCCAGTACTTC
CSAAPGTSGQETQYF
>TRBV11-2|TRBJ2-3|TRBD2|few|15
TGTGCCAGCAGCTTATTGGCTAGCGGGGTGGATACGCAGTATTTT
CASSLLASGVDTQYF
>TRBV29-1|TRBJ1-1|.|many|14
TGCAGCGTAGCTAACGGACAGCCTGGGACTGAAGCTTTCTTT
CSVANGQPGTEAFF
>TRBV12-3/TRBV12-4|TRBJ2-7|.|few|16
TGTGCCAGCACCCCAGGGACGGGACACACGACCTACGAGCAGTACTTC
CASTPGTGHTTYEQYF
>TRBV20-1|TRBJ2-5|TRBD2|many|13
TGCAGTGCGGGACTAGCGGGGTTGGAGACCCAGTACTTC
CSAGLAGLETQYF
>TRBV9|TRBJ1-2|.|.|16
TGTGCCAGCAGCGAACAGCCCAGGGGTAGTTCCGATGGCTACACCTTC
CASSEQPRGSSDGYTF
>TRBV3-1|TRBJ2-1|TRBD2|.|14
TGTGCCAGCAGCCATATGACTAGCGGGCATGAGCAGTTCTTC
CASSHMTSGHEQFF
>TRBV6-2/TRBV6-3|TRBJ2-7|.|.|14
TGTGCCAGCAATGACCAGGGTGTCCTCTACGAGCAGTACTTC
CASNDQGVLYEQYF
>TRBV7-9|TRBJ2-5|.|few|14
TGTGCCAGCGAAGTTCGGGGCGACTGGGAGACCCAGTACTTC
CASEVRGDWETQYF
>TRBV7-8|TRBJ2-7|.|few|16
TGTGCCAGCAGCTTAGCGATTACAGGGATCCCCTACGAGCAGTACTTC
CASSLAITGIPYEQYF
>TRBV12-3/TRBV12-4|TRBJ2-7|.|many|13
TGTGCCAGCAGGGACCGGGCGGCCTACGAGCAGTACTTC
CASRDRAAYEQYF
>TRBV20-1|TRBJ2-3|TRBD2|.|14
TGCAGTGCTAGGCGGGGGTCTGGCACAGATACGCAGTATTTT
CSARRGSGTDTQYF
>TRBV2|TRBJ1-2|.|.|15
TGTGCCAGCAGACCTGACGGTGTTCCTGTCTATGGCTACACCTTC
CASRPDGVPVYGYTF
>TRBV25-1|TRBJ2-1|.|few|14
TGTGCCAGCAGTGATTGGAGCGGTTACAATGAGCAGTTCTTC
CASSDWSGYNEQFF
>TRBV3-1|TRBJ1-5|.|many|15
TGTGCCAGCAGCCAAGTGCTGGGGGCTAATCAGCCCCAGCATTTT
CASSQVLGANQPQHF
>TRBV28|TRBJ1-6|.|.|13
TGTGCCAGTGATAGATCGCCGAATTCACCCCTCCACTTT
CASDRSPNSPLHF
>TRBV6-1|TRBJ2-1|.|many|15
TGTGCCAGCACCAAGGGGGCGGGAGCGGGGAATGAGCAGTTCTTC
CASTKGAGAGNEQFF
>TRBV12-3/TRBV12-4|TRBJ2-5|.|many|15
TGTGCCAGCAGGTCCGGGACCCTGGGACAAGAGACCCAGTACTTC
CASRSGTLGQETQYF
>TRBV12-3/TRBV12-4|TRBJ2-2|.|few|14
TGTGCCAGCAGTTTCCTTGGGTACACCGGGGAGCTGTTTTTT
CASSFLGYTGELFF
>TRBV2|TRBJ1-3|.|.|15
TGTGCCAGCAGTGATCAGCGGGTTTGGGGAAACACCATATATTTT
CASSDQRVWGNTIYF
>TRBV15|TRBJ2-7|.|.|14
TGTGCCACCAGCAGAGATCATCGGGGTGGCGAGCAGTACTTC
CATSRDHRGGEQYF
>TRBV7-2|TRBJ2-3|TRBD2|.|16
TGTGCCAGCAGCTTAGGGGTGGGCGGGGGGCAATATACGCAGTATTTT
CASSLGVGGGQYTQYF
>TRBV3-1|TRBJ2-1|.|few|17
TGTGCCAGCAGCCAAGGCGACACCCAGAGCTCCTACAATGAGCAGTTCTTC
CASSQGDTQSSYNEQFF
>TRBV5-1|TRBJ2-3|TRBD2|few|16
TGCGCCAGCAGCCCCGATGGGACTAGCGGGACTCATACGCAGTATTTT
CASSPDGTSGTHTQYF
>TRBV7-6|TRBJ2-5|.|.|17
TGTGCCAGCAGCTTACCTGACTCCTGGTTGGGGCAAGAGACCCAGTACTTC
CASSLPDSWLGQETQYF
>TRBV24-1|TRBJ2-3|TRBD2|few|17
TGTGCCACCAGTGATATGACTAGCGGGAGAGGTATGGATACGCAGTATTTT
CATSDMTSGRGMDTQYF
>TRBV11-2|TRBJ2-4|.|.|15
TGTGCCAGCAGCACTATCTCAGGATCCAAAAACATTCAGTACTTC
CASSTISGSKNIQYF
>TRBV24-1|TRBJ2-3|.|once|15
TGTGGCACCTCGAGGGGTCTACGGAGGACAGATACGCAGTATTTT
CGTSRGLRRTDTQYF
>TRBV29-1|TRBJ2-7|.|many|14
TGCAGCGTTGGTTCGTTGGGCACTCCCTACGAGCAGTACTTC
CSVGSLGTPYEQYF
>TRBV6-5|TRBJ1-1|.|few|14
TGTGCCAGCAGTTACGTTGGGTGGAACACTGAAGCTTTCTTT
CASSYVGWNTEAFF
>TRBV6-2/TRBV6-3|TRBJ2-2|.|.|14
TGTGCCAGCAGTTACTCTGGGAATACCGGGGAGCTGTTTTTT
CASSYSGNTGELFF
>TRBV7-6|TRBJ2-2|TRBD1|few|14
TGTGCCAGCAGCGCGCAGACAGGGTCCGGGGAGCTGTTTTTT
CASSAQTGSGELFF
>TRBV29-1|TRBJ2-7|TRBD1|many|13
TGCAGCGCCGGACAGGGAACGACCTACGAGCAGTACTTC
CSAGQGTTYEQYF
>TRBV11-2|TRBJ1-2|TRBD1|.|14
TGTGCCAGCAGCAGACAGGGGCAAGGGTATGGCTACACCTTC
CASSRQGQGYGYTF
>TRBV7-2|TRBJ2-5|.|.|13
TGTGCCAGCAGCTTAGTCCACATGGAGACCCAGTACTTC
CASSLVHMETQYF
>TRBV20-1|TRBJ1-2|.|few|11
TGCAGTGCTAGGACGCCTGATGGCTACACCTTC
CSARTPDGYTF
>TRBV9|TRBJ2-1|TRBD2|many|14
TGTGCCAGCAGCGCGACTAGCAGTTACAATGAGCAGTTCTTC
CASSATSSYNEQFF
>TRBV20-1|TRBJ2-7|TRBD1|many|13
TGCAGTGCAACCGGGACAGGGGTCTGGGAGCAGTACTTC
CSATGTGVWEQYF
>TRBV28|TRBJ2-5|.|.|13
TGTGCCAGCAGCCAGGGGCAACTGGGGACCCAGTACTTC
CASSQGQLGTQYF
>TRBV28|TRBJ2-5|TRBD1|few|13
TGTGCCAGCCAGGACAGGGGGCTCGAGACCCAGTACTTC
CASQDRGLETQYF
>TRBV5-1|TRBJ1-2|TRBD1|few|14
TGCGCCAGCAGCAAGGGACAGAATAACTATGGCTACACCTTC
CASSKGQNNYGYTF
>TRBV20-1|TRBJ2-2|.|.|14
TGCAGTCCAAGCCCCCGGACAGACACCGGGGAGCTGTTTTTT
CSPSPRTDTGELFF
>TRBV20-1|TRBJ2-7|TRBD1|few|16
TGCAGTGCCGAAACCCAGGACACAGGGGCGCCCTACGAGCAGTACTTC
CSAETQDTGAPYEQYF
>TRBV7-2|TRBJ2-1|.|few|15
TGTGCCAGCAGCGCTCTACCCCCGGGACCCAATGAGCAGTTCTTC
CASSALPPGPNEQFF
>TRBV20-1|TRBJ2-5|.|few|14
TGCAGTGCTAGAGATCTAGGGAGTTTGGAGACCCAGTACTTC
CSARDLGSLETQYF
>TRBV20-1|TRBJ2-3|TRBD2|.|16
TGCAGTGCTAGGGACTCGACTAGCGGGAATGGAGATACGCAGTATTTT
CSARDSTSGNGDTQYF
>TRBV7-9|TRBJ2-1|TRBD2|.|17
TGTGCCAGCAGCACATCCCCGGGACTAGCGGGAGACCGTGAGCAGTTCTTC
CASSTSPGLAGDREQFF
>TRBV11-1|TRBJ2-1|TRBD2|.|15
TGTGCCAGCACCGGAGGGGTAGCGGGCTACAATGAGCAGTTCTTC
CASTGGVAGYNEQFF
>TRBV12-3/TRBV12-4|TRBJ2-1|TRBD1|many|13
TGTGCCAGCAGTCCAGGGGGAAACGGTGAGCAGTTCTTC
CASSPGGNGEQFF
>TRBV19|TRBJ2-3|.|few|14
TGTGCCAGTACCAAGGGGGGATCCGGAGGTACGCAGTATTTT
CASTKGGSGGTQYF
>TRBV6-2/TRBV6-3|TRBJ2-7|.|.|12
TGTGCCAGCAGTTACCTAACCTACGAGCAGTACTTC
CASSYLTYEQYF